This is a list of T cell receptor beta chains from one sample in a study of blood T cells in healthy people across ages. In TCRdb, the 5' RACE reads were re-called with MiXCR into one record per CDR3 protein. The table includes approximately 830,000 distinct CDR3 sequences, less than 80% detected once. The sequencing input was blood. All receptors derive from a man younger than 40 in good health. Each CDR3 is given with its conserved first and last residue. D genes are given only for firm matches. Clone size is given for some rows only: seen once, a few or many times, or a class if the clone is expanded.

CDR3aa: CASSGGFNEQFF
CDR3nt: TGTGCCAGCAGCGGAGGGTTCAATGAGCAGTTCTTC
abundance: few
d_gene: -
j_gene: TRBJ2-1
v_gene: TRBV7-9
len: 12

CDR3aa: CASILLGTGGDEQYF
CDR3nt: TGTGCCAGCATTCTTCTCGGGACAGGGGGCGACGAGCAGTACTTC
abundance: many
d_gene: TRBD1
j_gene: TRBJ2-7
v_gene: TRBV27
len: 15

CDR3aa: CASSHRTGPETQYF
CDR3nt: TGTGCCAGCAGCCATAGGACAGGGCCGGAGACCCAGTACTTC
abundance: -
d_gene: TRBD1
j_gene: TRBJ2-5
v_gene: TRBV7-2
len: 14

CDR3aa: CSAPGTSGFDEQFF
CDR3nt: TGCAGTGCCCCCGGGACTAGCGGTTTCGATGAGCAGTTCTTC
abundance: -
d_gene: TRBD2
j_gene: TRBJ2-1
v_gene: TRBV20-1
len: 14

CDR3aa: CSVEDPDTSEAKNIQYF
CDR3nt: TGCAGCGTTGAAGATCCAGACACTAGCGAGGCCAAAAACATTCAGTACTTC
abundance: once
d_gene: TRBD2
j_gene: TRBJ2-4
v_gene: TRBV29-1
len: 17

CDR3aa: CSARAPSGYEQYF
CDR3nt: TGCAGTGCTAGAGCCCCGAGTGGTTACGAGCAGTACTTC
abundance: once
d_gene: -
j_gene: TRBJ2-7
v_gene: TRBV20-1
len: 13

CDR3aa: CASSYHRDNSYNEQFF
CDR3nt: TGTGCCAGCAGTTACCACCGGGACAACTCCTACAATGAGCAGTTCTTC
abundance: few
d_gene: -
j_gene: TRBJ2-1
v_gene: TRBV6-5
len: 16

CDR3aa: CASSRELPQPQHF
CDR3nt: TGTGCCAGCAGTCGGGAACTCCCTCAGCCCCAGCATTTT
abundance: -
d_gene: -
j_gene: TRBJ1-5
v_gene: TRBV6-1
len: 13

CDR3aa: CASSRRGSQETQYF
CDR3nt: TGTGCCAGCAGCAGGAGGGGGTCGCAAGAGACCCAGTACTTC
abundance: -
d_gene: -
j_gene: TRBJ2-5
v_gene: TRBV13
len: 14

CDR3aa: CASSVQGDNEQFF
CDR3nt: TGTGCCAGCAGCGTACAAGGGGACAATGAGCAGTTCTTC
abundance: -
d_gene: -
j_gene: TRBJ2-1
v_gene: TRBV9
len: 13

CDR3aa: CASSLGGTGNQPQHF
CDR3nt: TGTGCCAGCAGTTTAGGAGGGACAGGCAATCAGCCCCAGCATTTT
abundance: -
d_gene: TRBD1
j_gene: TRBJ1-5
v_gene: TRBV12-3/TRBV12-4
len: 15

CDR3aa: CAWSVGQGGSRGYTF
CDR3nt: TGTGCCTGGAGTGTAGGCCAGGGAGGAAGTCGTGGCTACACCTTC
abundance: -
d_gene: -
j_gene: TRBJ1-2
v_gene: TRBV30
len: 15

CDR3aa: CASSLVVHNEQFF
CDR3nt: TGCGCCAGCAGCTTGGTAGTCCACAATGAGCAGTTCTTC
abundance: -
d_gene: -
j_gene: TRBJ2-1
v_gene: TRBV5-1
len: 13

CDR3aa: CSARNYGYTF
CDR3nt: TGCAGTGCTAGAAACTATGGCTACACCTTC
abundance: -
d_gene: -
j_gene: TRBJ1-2
v_gene: TRBV20-1
len: 10

CDR3aa: CASSLEVHEGEQYF
CDR3nt: TGTGCCAGCAGCTTAGAAGTCCACGAGGGGGAGCAGTACTTC
abundance: few
d_gene: -
j_gene: TRBJ2-7
v_gene: TRBV7-2
len: 14

CDR3aa: CASRPRTGNQPQHF
CDR3nt: TGTGCCAGCAGACCTCGGACAGGGAATCAGCCCCAGCATTTT
abundance: -
d_gene: TRBD1
j_gene: TRBJ1-5
v_gene: TRBV2
len: 14

CDR3aa: CASSDGASGTDTQYF
CDR3nt: TGTGCCAGCAGTGACGGGGCGAGCGGCACAGATACGCAGTATTTT
abundance: few
d_gene: -
j_gene: TRBJ2-3
v_gene: TRBV6-4
len: 15

CDR3aa: CASSEYRDGVNEQFF
CDR3nt: TGTGCCAGCAGTGAATATCGGGACGGGGTCAATGAGCAGTTCTTC
abundance: -
d_gene: -
j_gene: TRBJ2-1
v_gene: TRBV25-1
len: 15

CDR3aa: CASSSGTGPPHEQFF
CDR3nt: TGTGCCAGCAGTTCCGGGACAGGGCCACCCCATGAGCAGTTCTTC
abundance: few
d_gene: TRBD1
j_gene: TRBJ2-1
v_gene: TRBV7-2
len: 15

CDR3aa: CASSLTVEQFF
CDR3nt: TGCGCCAGCAGCTTGACGGTTGAGCAGTTCTTC
abundance: few
d_gene: -
j_gene: TRBJ2-1
v_gene: TRBV5-1
len: 11

CDR3aa: CASSLDSRGQETQYF
CDR3nt: TGTGCCAGCAGCTTAGACAGTAGGGGCCAAGAGACCCAGTACTTC
abundance: -
d_gene: -
j_gene: TRBJ2-5
v_gene: TRBV7-2
len: 15

CDR3aa: CASADSPTGTQYF
CDR3nt: TGCGCCAGCGCAGACAGCCCAACTGGGACCCAGTACTTC
abundance: -
d_gene: -
j_gene: TRBJ2-5
v_gene: TRBV5-1
len: 13

CDR3aa: CSVHRGRGDTQYF
CDR3nt: TGCAGCGTTCACAGGGGGCGTGGAGATACGCAGTATTTT
abundance: few
d_gene: TRBD1
j_gene: TRBJ2-3
v_gene: TRBV29-1
len: 13

CDR3aa: CAISERGTGETQYF
CDR3nt: TGTGCCATCAGTGAGCGGGGGACAGGAGAGACCCAGTACTTC
abundance: -
d_gene: TRBD1
j_gene: TRBJ2-5
v_gene: TRBV10-3
len: 14

CDR3aa: CASTWRETQYF
CDR3nt: TGTGCCAGCACCTGGAGGGAGACCCAGTACTTC
abundance: few
d_gene: -
j_gene: TRBJ2-5
v_gene: TRBV7-9
len: 11

CDR3aa: CASSRPRGDNEQFF
CDR3nt: TGTGCCAGCAGTAGACCGAGAGGCGACAATGAGCAGTTCTTC
abundance: -
d_gene: -
j_gene: TRBJ2-1
v_gene: TRBV7-9
len: 14

CDR3aa: CASSLGAEKGDTQYF
CDR3nt: TGCGCCAGCAGCTTGGGGGCAGAAAAGGGAGATACGCAGTATTTT
abundance: -
d_gene: -
j_gene: TRBJ2-3
v_gene: TRBV5-1
len: 15

CDR3aa: CASSLLAGGTQETQYF
CDR3nt: TGCGCCAGCAGCTTGTTGGCGGGGGGAACCCAAGAGACCCAGTACTTC
abundance: few
d_gene: TRBD2
j_gene: TRBJ2-5
v_gene: TRBV5-1
len: 16

CDR3aa: CSARDLRATASYNEQFF
CDR3nt: TGCAGTGCTAGAGATCTCAGGGCCACCGCCTCCTACAATGAGCAGTTCTTC
abundance: -
d_gene: -
j_gene: TRBJ2-1
v_gene: TRBV20-1
len: 17

CDR3aa: CASSVGTGGTYEQYF
CDR3nt: TGTGCCAGCAGCGTCGGGACAGGGGGGACCTACGAGCAGTACTTC
abundance: few
d_gene: TRBD1
j_gene: TRBJ2-7
v_gene: TRBV9
len: 15

CDR3aa: CASSSPALPSGLYNEQFF
CDR3nt: TGCGCCAGCAGCTCACCGGCCCTCCCTAGCGGGCTTTACAATGAGCAGTTCTTC
abundance: -
d_gene: TRBD2
j_gene: TRBJ2-1
v_gene: TRBV5-1
len: 18